The 28 T cell receptor beta chains in this list originate from one sample, sequenced in a study of blood T cell repertoires in COVID-19. The data were produced by immunoSEQ multiplex PCR, yet TCRdb's version contains in-frame clones alone and is incomplete. The sample shows approximately 150,000 clones, approximately 90% of them seen only once. Material for sequencing was peripheral blood. The source is a man aged 45-65 years who had recovered from COVID-19.

The chain is built from TRBV24-1 and TRBJ1-2; possible D gene TRBD1, 5 bases. The CDR3 covers 18 residues. Germline CDR1 reads KGHDR; CDR2 reads SFDVKD. Trimming pared 5 bases from V and 4 bases from J, leaving 25 bases between. CDR3 loop: CATSATPGTAKGGYGYTF. The CDR3 bases are TGTGCCACCAGTGCTACCCCCGGGACGGCGAAGGGAGGCTATGGCTACACCTTC.

V and J are TRBV27 and TRBJ2-2; 8 bases fit TRBD2. CDR3 length equals 15 residues. V was clipped by 10 bases and J by 7 bases; unmatched bases: 14. CDR1 and CDR2 from the germline V gene are MNHEY and SMNVEV (reference sequence). The chain's CDR3 is CATTGTRSKGGELFF. For the CDR3, the DNA is TGTGCCACTACCGGGACTAGATCTAAGGGCGGGGAGCTGTTTTTT.

The rearrangement uses TRBV15 and TRBJ2-7, with TRBD1 as a possible D gene (5 bases). CDR3 length: 15 amino acids. Trimming took 0 bases from V and 3 from J, leaving 12 bases between them. Germline V gene data show CDR1 as LNHNV and CDR2 as YYDKDF (reference sequence). CDR3 loop: CATSRDPGQGYEQYF. The CDR3 bases are TGTGCCACCAGCAGAGATCCAGGGCAGGGCTACGAGCAGTACTTC. The full variable domain, completed using reference TRBV15 and TRBJ2-7, is DAMVIQNPRYQVTQFGKPVTLSCSQTLNHNVMYWYQQKSSQAPKLLFHYYDKDFNNEADTPDNFQSRRPNTSFCFLDIRSPGLGDTAMYLCATSRDPGQGYEQYFGPGTRLTVT.

J is TRBJ2-7 and V is TRBV7-6; 14 bases line up with TRBD2. CDR1 SGHVS and CDR2 FNYEAQ come from the germline V gene. The J segment lost 5 bases and the V segment lost 5 bases, leaving 5 bases of the junction unmatched. There are 15 residues in the CDR3. The CDR3 sequence is CASSLGTSGSDEQYF. In nucleotides, the CDR3 is TGTGCCAGCAGCCTCGGGACTAGCGGGAGCGACGAGCAGTACTTC.

The chain carries TRBV19 and TRBJ2-3, with a tentative D call TRBD1 (6 bases). Looked up from germline, CDR1 is LNHDA and CDR2 is SQIVND (reference sequence). This CDR3 contains 14 residues. V lost 3 bases and J lost 6, with 13 bases in between. Here the CDR3 reads CASSMVLGADTQYF. As DNA, the CDR3 is TGTGCCAGTAGTATGGTTCTGGGGGCCGATACGCAGTATTTT.

The rearrangement joins TRBV5-6 to TRBJ2-7; 7 nucleotides line up with TRBD1. Germline lookup yields CDR1 SGHDT and CDR2 YYEEEE. With 0 bases clipped from V and 2 bases from J, the junction kept 5 bases outside the gene matches. This CDR3 region has 15 residues. CDR3 in DNA: TGTGCCAGCAGCTTGGGGACAGGTTTCGCCTACGAGCAGTACTTC. The encoded protein is CASSLGTGFAYEQYF.

V gene TRBV7-9 combines with J gene TRBJ2-6; TRBD1 agrees at 11 bases. V lost 5 bases, J lost 0 bases, and 9 bases stayed unmatched. The CDR3 extends over 19 amino acids. Looked up from germline, CDR1 is SEHNR and CDR2 is FQNEAQ (reference sequence). For the CDR3, the DNA is TGTGCCAGCAGCCAATATAGCGGGACAGGGGGCTCTGGGGCCAACGTCCTGACTTTC. Amino acid sequence: CASSQYSGTGGSGANVLTF. Using reference TRBV7-9 and TRBJ2-6 for the parts outside the CDR3, the full variable domain is DTGVSQNPRHKITKRGQNVTFRCDPISEHNRLYWYRQTLGQGPEFLTYFQNEAQLEKSRLLSDRFSAERPKGSFSTLEIQRTEQGDSAMYLCASSQYSGTGGSGANVLTFGAGSRLTVL.

The rearrangement links TRBV6-1 to TRBJ1-1; D uncertain. V dropped 2 bases and J dropped 3 bases, with 10 bases sitting between them. This CDR3 has 14 residues. Looked up from germline, CDR1 is MNHNS and CDR2 is SASEGT. CDR3 sequence reads: CASSENPRDTEAFF. The CDR3 nucleotides read TGTGCCAGCAGTGAAAACCCCCGGGACACTGAAGCTTTCTTT.

This chain uses TRBV29-1 with TRBJ2-7; 10 bases match TRBD1. J gave up 6 bases and V 6 bases, and 5 bases lay outside the gene matches. The CDR3 contains 12 residues. CDR1 is SQVTM and CDR2 is ANQGSEA in the germline V gene. CDR3 DNA sequence: TGCAGCGTCGCCGACAGGGGGCGCGAGCAGTACTTC. Protein product: CSVADRGREQYF.

This clone was counted a few times. CDR3 amino acids: CASSSGENTEAFF. CDR3 nucleotide sequence: TGTGCCAGCAGCTCTGGAGAGAACACTGAAGCTTTCTTT. The genes are TRBV7-2 and TRBJ1-1; no clear D gene. Germline V gene sequence: CDR1 SGHTA, CDR2 FQGNSA. V lost 4 bases to trimming and J lost 1 base, with 7 bases between them. This CDR3 region has 13 residues.

The V and J genes are TRBV24-1 and TRBJ2-1; the match to TRBD1 covers 8 bases. This CDR3 is built from 15 residues. J was trimmed by 5 bases and V by 10 bases; bases with no gene match: 12. Germline lookup yields CDR1 KGHDR and CDR2 SFDVKD. As DNA, the CDR3 is TGTGCCACTGAGAGTGGACAGGGCTCAAACAATGAGCAGTTCTTC. This encodes CATESGQGSNNEQFF.

The chain carries TRBV7-3 and TRBJ2-2; TRBD2 agrees at 10 bases. Losses at the gene ends were 5 bases for V and 3 bases for J; bases not matched to a gene: 3. The CDR3 loop spans 15 amino acids. Germline assignment: CDR1 SGHTA and CDR2 FQGTGA. The CDR3 reads CASSRTSGYTGELFF. CDR3 in DNA: TGTGCCAGCAGCCGGACTAGCGGTTACACCGGGGAGCTGTTTTTT.

The chain uses TRBV5-8 and TRBJ2-7; perhaps TRBD1 as D (6 bases). This CDR3 region has 12 residues. The germline V gene has CDR1 SGHTS and CDR2 YDEGEE. Trimming cost V 4 bases and J 3 bases, with 8 bases left between them. The CDR3 protein is CASSRTDYEQYF. CDR3 coding DNA: TGTGCCAGCAGCCGGACAGACTACGAGCAGTACTTC. Full variable domain (outside the CDR3, taken from reference TRBV5-8 and TRBJ2-7): EAGVTQSPTHLIKTRGQQATLRCSPISGHTSVYWYQQALGLGLQFLLWYDEGEERNRGNFPPRFSGRQFPNYSSELNVNALELEDSALYLCASSRTDYEQYFGPGTRLTVT.

The chain has TRBV11-3 and TRBJ1-1; D is undetermined. Germline CDR1 and CDR2: SGHNT and YENEEA. This CDR3 has 14 amino acids. V was clipped by 1 base and J by 1 base, with 7 bases between them. The CDR3 nucleotides are TGTGCCAGCAGCTTAGGAGGTTCGAACACTGAAGCTTTCTTT. Translating it yields CASSLGGSNTEAFF.

The chain couples TRBV6-5 to TRBJ2-5; the match to TRBD1 covers 7 bases. The CDR3 sequence is 14 residues long. CDR1 is MNHEY and CDR2 is SVGAGI in the germline V gene. V lost 5 bases, J lost 5 bases, and 8 bases stayed unmatched. The CDR3 here is CASSPRQGQETQYF. The CDR3 region has the DNA TGTGCCAGCAGTCCCCGACAGGGACAGGAGACCCAGTACTTC.

The sample holds one count of this clone. The chain uses TRBV6-6 and TRBJ2-7; 7 bases agree with TRBD1. This CDR3 region has 14 residues. Trimming at V came to 10 bases and at J to 0 bases, leaving 9 bases not matched to a gene. Germline CDR1 and CDR2: MNHNY and SVGAGI (reference sequence). In DNA, the CDR3 is TGTGCCACCGGAGGACAGGCGAACTCCTACGAGCAGTACTTC. It encodes CATGGQANSYEQYF.

The rearrangement joins TRBV2 to TRBJ1-1; D unresolved. Trimming took 8 bases from V and 5 from J, leaving 15 bases between them. CDR3 length: 13 residues. CDR1 SNHLY and CDR2 FYNNEI come from the germline V gene. Written as DNA, the CDR3 is TGTGCCAGCGTCGAAAGGGCGGGGACTGAAGCTTTCTTT. Protein: CASVERAGTEAFF.

This chain links TRBV7-2 with TRBJ2-1; no definite D call. The CDR3 runs to 14 residues. Looked up from germline, CDR1 is SGHTA and CDR2 is FQGNSA. Trimming took off 2 bases at V and 8 bases at J, with 13 bases between the two ends. CDR3 bases: TGTGCCAGCAGCTTAAGGCTGGGCTTCCATGAGCAGTTCTTC. Translated: CASSLRLGFHEQFF.

J is TRBJ2-1 and V is TRBV7-3, with 10 bases that match TRBD2. The V gene end was trimmed by 4 bases and the J gene end by 8 bases; junction bases not matched to a gene: 8. The CDR3 has 15 amino acids. CDR1 SGHTA and CDR2 FQGTGA come from the germline V gene. CDR3 DNA: TGTGCCAGCAGCTCCCCCGGGACTAGCGTCCATGAGCAGTTCTTC. Translation: CASSSPGTSVHEQFF. Supplemented by reference TRBV7-3 and TRBJ2-1, the full variable domain reads GAGVSQTPSNKVTEKGKYVELRCDPISGHTALYWYRQSLGQGPEFLIYFQGTGAADDSGLPNDRFFAVRPEGSVSTLKIQRTERGDSAVYLCASSSPGTSVHEQFFGPGTRLTVL.

The count of this clone is one. The V gene is TRBV6-5, the J gene TRBJ2-7; TRBD1 is a possible D gene (6 bases). The CDR3 is 14 amino acids. Trimming stripped 8 bases from V and 3 bases from J, with 17 bases between. CDR1 is MNHEY, CDR2 SVGAGI, per germline. DNA for the CDR3: TGTGCCAGCTTGGGTTACGGGACAAACTACGAGCAGTACTTC. Translated: CASLGYGTNYEQYF.

V and J are TRBV6-5 and TRBJ1-6, with D maybe TRBD1 (5 bases). Germline V gene sequence: CDR1 MNHEY, CDR2 SVGAGI. Trimming shortened V by 2 bases and J by 3 bases, and 8 bases separated the two germline ends. CDR3 length equals 15 residues. The CDR3 region is CASSYKGIYNSPLHF. The CDR3 bases are TGTGCCAGCAGTTACAAGGGGATCTATAATTCACCCCTCCACTTT.

The rearrangement links TRBV7-3 to TRBJ1-6; the match to TRBD1 covers 7 bases. This CDR3 has 15 amino acids. Germline CDR1 reads SGHTA; CDR2 reads FQGTGA. With V trimmed by 5 bases and J by 6 bases, 7 bases remained unmatched. CDR3 loop: CASSETGTVNSPLHF. Written as DNA, the CDR3 is TGTGCCAGCAGCGAAACCGGGACAGTTAATTCACCCCTCCACTTT.

The chain joins TRBV3-1 (or the pseudogene TRBV3-2) to TRBJ2-7, with D possibly matching TRBD2 (5 bases). Trimming stripped 4 bases from V and 2 bases from J, with 18 bases between. The CDR3 spans 16 residues. CDR1 is LGHDT and CDR2 is YNNKEL in the germline V gene (reference sequence). The CDR3 DNA follows: TGTGCCAGCAGCCTGGGATCCGGGATAACCACCTACGAGCAGTACTTC. This sequence encodes CASSLGSGITTYEQYF.

This clone appeared a few times. The DNA of the CDR3 is TGTGCCAGCAGTCACGGGACAGTAGGTTTTACCGGGGAGCTGTTTTTT. Translating gives CASSHGTVGFTGELFF. The chain carries TRBV28 and TRBJ2-2, with 7 bases aligning to TRBD1. Germline V CDR1 and CDR2: MDHEN, SYDVKM. V dropped 5 bases and J dropped 5; count of bases not matched to a gene: 11. The CDR3 is 16 residues long. Filled out from reference TRBV28 and TRBJ2-2, the complete variable domain reads DVKVTQSSRYLVKRTGEKVFLECVQDMDHENMFWYRQDPGLGLRLIYFSYDVKMKEKGDIPEGYSVSREKKERFSLILESASTNQTSMYLCASSHGTVGFTGELFFGEGSRLTVL.

This chain links TRBV7-8 with TRBJ1-2, with D perhaps matching TRBD1 (6 bases). V was shortened by 1 base and J by 0 bases, with 12 bases between the two germline ends. This CDR3 contains 16 residues. Germline-derived CDR1 and CDR2 are SGHVS and FQNEAQ. The CDR3 region is CASSLGTGLANYGYTF. CDR3 coding DNA: TGTGCCAGCAGCTTAGGAACAGGGTTAGCTAACTATGGCTACACCTTC. Full variable domain (missing parts from reference TRBV7-8 and TRBJ1-2): GAGVSQSPRYKVAKRGQDVALRCDPISGHVSLFWYQQALGQGPEFLTYFQNEAQLDKSGLPSDRFFAERPEGSVSTLKIQRTQQEDSAVYLCASSLGTGLANYGYTFGSGTRLTVV.

The genes are TRBV7-9 and TRBJ2-5, with 10 bases aligning to TRBD1. Germline CDR1 SEHNR, CDR2 FQNEAQ (reference sequence). V gave up 1 base and J gave up 5 bases; unmatched junction bases: 4. The length of the CDR3 is 15 residues. CDR3 bases: TGTGCCAGCAGCTTAGGGACAGGGGGGCAGGAGACCCAGTACTTC. Protein sequence: CASSLGTGGQETQYF.

V usage is TRBV4-3 and J usage is TRBJ2-1; no definite D call. The germline V gene has CDR1 LGHNA and CDR2 YSLEER. The V end lost 4 bases, the J end lost 0 bases, and 7 bases lay between the germline ends. The CDR3 extends over 14 amino acids. The DNA of the CDR3 is TGCGCCAGCAGCCGGGCTGCCTCCTACAATGAGCAGTTCTTC. It codes for CASSRAASYNEQFF.

The chain carries TRBV30 and TRBJ1-2; D is unclear. Germline V lookup: CDR1 GTSNPN, CDR2 SVGIG (reference sequence). Trimming took off 5 bases at V and 8 bases at J, with 15 bases between the two ends. CDR3 length: 12 amino acids. This CDR3 reads CAWGRVSGGYTF. The CDR3 nucleotides read TGTGCCTGGGGCCGGGTGTCCGGCGGCTACACCTTC.